Listed below are T cell receptor beta chains from one sample, sequenced in a study of T cell responses to AZD1222 COVID-19 vaccine. This table comes from immunoSEQ multiplex PCR, and its TCRdb copy is limited to in-frame clones, with some not included. Seen here are about 84,000 clones, around nine tenths observed once, and the top ten hold more than 9%. This specimen consisted of peripheral blood, obtained 28 days after the second AZD1222 dose. These TCRs come from an adult who received the AZD1222 COVID-19 vaccine. Each CDR3 is given with its conserved first and last residue. A D gene is named only where the DNA matches it firmly. Some rows have no size entry. The others give once, few or many, or a class for an expanded clone.

clone size,J gene,V gene,D gene,CDR3 DNA,CDR3 protein
.,TRBJ1-2,TRBV9,.,TGTGCCAGCAGCCCCGAGGAGGGGAAGGGCTATGGCTACACCTTC,CASSPEEGKGYGYTF
.,TRBJ1-5,TRBV7-9,.,TGTGCCAGCAGCTCTGGGCTCACCGGGCGGCGGCCCCAGCATTTT,CASSSGLTGRRPQHF
.,TRBJ2-1,TRBV19,TRBD2,TGTGCCAGTAGCCCGACTAGCGGGGGGGAGCAGTTCTTC,CASSPTSGGEQFF
once,TRBJ2-5,TRBV27,TRBD1,TGTGCCAGCAGTCCCCCCCCCGGACAGGGAGATCAAGAGACCCAGTACTTC,CASSPPPGQGDQETQYF
.,TRBJ1-3,TRBV7-9,TRBD1,TGTGCCAGCAGCTTCGGGACAGGACGCTCTGGAAACACCATATATTTT,CASSFGTGRSGNTIYF
once,TRBJ2-1,TRBV12-3/TRBV12-4,.,TGTGCCAGCAGTTTTGGCGGGTGGGATGAGCAGTTCTTC,CASSFGGWDEQFF
once,TRBJ2-7,TRBV5-6,.,TGTGCCAGCAGCTTGGGCGGGACAGACATACTCTACGAGCAGTACTTC,CASSLGGTDILYEQYF
.,TRBJ2-3,TRBV6-5,TRBD2,TGTGCCAGCTCCTACGGGGGGAGCACAGATACGCAGTATTTT,CASSYGGSTDTQYF
few,TRBJ2-5,TRBV5-1,TRBD2,TGCGCCAGCACCCCCGGACTAGCAGGAGAGACCCAGTACTTC,CASTPGLAGETQYF
.,TRBJ2-3,TRBV7-2,TRBD2,TGTGCCAGCAGCTTATGGACTAGTGCAGATACGCAGTATTTT,CASSLWTSADTQYF
.,TRBJ1-2,TRBV5-1,.,TGCGCCAGCAATAACGAAGCTTATGGCTACACCTTC,CASNNEAYGYTF
once,TRBJ1-2,TRBV12-3/TRBV12-4,.,TGTGCCAGCAGTTACAGGTTATCTGGCTACACCTTC,CASSYRLSGYTF
.,TRBJ2-7,TRBV14,TRBD1,TGTGCCAGCAGCCGGGAGACAGGGATTTTTTCCGACGAGCAGTACTTC,CASSRETGIFSDEQYF
.,TRBJ1-6,TRBV23-1,.,TGCGCCAGCAGTCACCCTCACAGGCCCGATAGGGTACCCCTCCACTTT,CASSHPHRPDRVPLHF
.,TRBJ2-1,TRBV11-3,TRBD1,TGTGCCAGCAGCTTAGGGGGCCGTTCGACAGGGCCCTACAATGAGCAGTTCTTC,CASSLGGRSTGPYNEQFF
.,TRBJ1-3,TRBV28,.,TGTGCCAGCAGTTTGCCCGGGACTGAAAGGGGCACCATATATTTT,CASSLPGTERGTIYF
once,TRBJ1-2,TRBV6-5,.,TGTGCCAGTGGGAGGGCCTATGGCTACACCTTC,CASGRAYGYTF
.,TRBJ2-7,TRBV21-1,.,TGTGCCAGCAGTTCACTCCGGGACGGTAGCTCCTACGAGCAGTACTTC,CASSSLRDGSSYEQYF
.,TRBJ1-6,TRBV6-5,TRBD1,TGTGCCAGCAGTCACTCTACCGGACAGGGGTCACCCCTCCACTTT,CASSHSTGQGSPLHF
.,TRBJ2-3,TRBV7-6,.,TGTGCCAGCTCATCCGAGGGGGGGCTCACAGATACGCAGTATTTT,CASSSEGGLTDTQYF
.,TRBJ2-5,TRBV5-1,.,TGCGCCAGCAGCTTGGCCAATAGCGGATCACAAGAGACCCAGTACTTC,CASSLANSGSQETQYF
.,TRBJ2-2,TRBV6-4,.,TGTGCCAGCAGGCGAGGGGAGGACACCGGGGAGCTGTTTTTT,CASRRGEDTGELFF
once,TRBJ1-5,TRBV29-1,.,TGCAGCGCGCAGGAAGTAGGTCAGCCCCAGCATTTT,CSAQEVGQPQHF
.,TRBJ1-4,TRBV7-9,.,TGTGCCAGCAGCCACCCGACAAATAATGAAAAACTGTTTTTT,CASSHPTNNEKLFF
.,TRBJ1-3,TRBV19,.,TGTGCCAGTAGTGAACGTTACACCATATATTTT,CASSERYTIYF
.,TRBJ2-5,TRBV7-7,TRBD2,TGTGCTAGCAGCTTAGCGGGGGTCCTCTACCAAGAGACCCAGTACTTC,CASSLAGVLYQETQYF
once,TRBJ2-2,TRBV4-1,.,TGCGCCAGCAGCCAGGGACGGAACACCGGGGAGCTGTTTTTT,CASSQGRNTGELFF
.,TRBJ1-3,TRBV5-1,.,TGCGCCAGCAGCCCGAGGGCGACAGGCGGCTCTGGAAACACCATATATTTT,CASSPRATGGSGNTIYF
.,TRBJ1-2,TRBV4-1,TRBD1,TGCGCCAGCAGCCAAAACAGGGGGGAGGGTGGCTACACCTTC,CASSQNRGEGGYTF
.,TRBJ2-6,TRBV19,.,TGTGCCACTAAAGGAGGTGGTGGGGCCAACGTCCTGACTTTC,CATKGGGGANVLTF
.,TRBJ1-4,TRBV5-4,.,TGTGCCAGCAGCTTGGGGGGGGGTGCCCCACAACTTAATGAAAAACTGTTTTTT,CASSLGGGAPQLNEKLFF
.,TRBJ2-7,TRBV5-1,.,TGCGCCAGCAATGAAGGGTCTGGCGAGCAGTACTTC,CASNEGSGEQYF
.,TRBJ1-3,TRBV6-5,TRBD1,TGTGCCAGCAGAGAGGCAGGGGGAGTAGGAAACACCATATATTTT,CASREAGGVGNTIYF
.,TRBJ1-3,TRBV11-3,.,TGTGCCAGCCAACCTCGAGCCGTCTCTGGAAACACCATATATTTT,CASQPRAVSGNTIYF
.,TRBJ2-7,TRBV19,.,TGTGCCAGTTTCTTGTTAGTGCGGGCGCGCATCCACGAGCAGTACTTC,CASFLLVRARIHEQYF